The 11 T cell receptor beta chains listed next were all sequenced from one sample in a study of cytomegalovirus exposure and HLA in healthy donors (dated by TCRdb to the late 2010s). The library was built by means of the immunoSEQ multiplex PCR assay. For the multiplex PCR, a mixture combining 60 forward primers for TCR Vbeta segments and 13 reverse primers for TCR Jbeta segments was used. The table comes from immuneACCESS by way of TCRdb, which keeps in-frame sequences with V and J called. Part of the clones is missing from these tables; in studies checked, under half for an unresolved V gene and the rest for unknown reasons. This sample holds 180,000 or so clones; 75% to 85% were observed only once. In total, the top ten clones hold approximately 6.5% of the sample. Source material: PBMCs. Receptors were obtained from a woman in her forties or fifties in good health and CMV-seropositive.

This clone was counted once. The chain carries TRBV19 and TRBJ2-3, with D uncertain. The V and J ends lost 4 bases and 1 base respectively, with 12 bases between them. This CDR3 is 15 amino acids long. Germline CDR1 and CDR2: LNHDA and SQIVND (reference sequence). This chain's CDR3 is CASSTTTSGTDTQYF. CDR3 sequence (DNA): TGTGCCAGTAGTACGACAACTTCCGGCACAGATACGCAGTATTTT.

The chain couples TRBV29-1 to TRBJ2-7; D might be TRBD2 (7 bases). Between the trimmed V and J ends, which lost 6 bases and 0 bases, there was a span of 18 bases. The CDR3 contains 15 residues. In germline, CDR1 is SQVTM, CDR2 ANQGSEA. In nucleotides, the CDR3 is TGCAGCGTCCCGCGGGGGACAAAAATCTCCTACGAGCAGTACTTC. Its translation: CSVPRGTKISYEQYF.

The rearrangement joins TRBV5-5 to TRBJ1-2, with 7 bases fitting TRBD1. The J segment lost 7 bases and the V segment lost 7 bases, leaving 10 bases of the junction unmatched. CDR3 length: 13 amino acids. In germline, CDR1 is SGHKS, CDR2 YYEKEE (reference sequence). The DNA for the CDR3 is TGTGCCAGCGCCCCGACAGGGTTGGTTGGCTACACCTTC. It encodes CASAPTGLVGYTF. Complete variable domain (other parts from reference TRBV5-5 and TRBJ1-2): DAGVTQSPTHLIKTRGQQVTLRCSPISGHKSVSWYQQVLGQGPQFIFQYYEKEERGRGNFPDRFSARQFPNYSSELNVNALLLGDSALYLCASAPTGLVGYTFGSGTRLTVV.

This clone was picked up one time. As DNA, the CDR3 is TGTGCCAGCAGTGAGCAGCGGGAGGTGGTTTACGAGCAGTACTTC. Translating it yields CASSEQREVVYEQYF. The chain carries TRBV6-1 and TRBJ2-7; 9 bases align to TRBD2. Germline V gives CDR1 MNHNS, CDR2 SASEGT. This CDR3 has 15 amino acids. The junction had 7 bases not matched to a gene; V was cut back by 3 bases and J by 4 bases.

This sequence joins TRBV19 and TRBJ2-7, with a weak D call TRBD2 (5 bases). Germline V gene sequence: CDR1 LNHDA, CDR2 SQIVND (reference sequence). The CDR3 has 14 amino acids. V was clipped by 5 bases and J by 3 bases, with 14 bases between them. CDR3 sequence: CASSRWDGGYEQYF. CDR3 nucleotides: TGTGCCAGTAGTCGGTGGGATGGAGGCTACGAGCAGTACTTC. Using reference TRBV19 and TRBJ2-7 for the parts outside the CDR3, the full variable domain is DGGITQSPKYLFRKEGQNVTLSCEQNLNHDAMYWYRQDPGQGLRLIYYSQIVNDFQKGDIAEGYSVSREKKESFPLTVTSAQKNPTAFYLCASSRWDGGYEQYFGPGTRLTVT.

This clone has only a few counts. This chain connects TRBV20-1 to TRBJ2-1, with TRBD2 identical over 10 bases. CDR1 and CDR2 (germline): DFQATT, SNEGSKA (reference sequence). This CDR3 region has 11 residues. With 7 bases clipped from V and 8 bases from J, the junction kept 2 bases outside the gene matches. CDR3: CSVAGGYEQFF. CDR3 nucleotides: TGCAGTGTAGCGGGAGGTTATGAGCAGTTCTTC.

This clone was detected once. The CDR3: CASSWRQGLYNEQFF. CDR3 DNA sequence: TGTGCCAGCAGCTGGAGACAGGGATTATACAATGAGCAGTTCTTC. V is TRBV2 and J is TRBJ2-1; TRBD1 matches at 7 bases. The germline V gene has CDR1 SNHLY and CDR2 FYNNEI. The CDR3 contains 15 residues. V shed 6 bases, J shed 4 bases, and the junction held 9 bases outside the gene matches.

The chain links TRBV5-4 to TRBJ2-1, with TRBD2 identical over 10 bases. The V gene's germline CDR1 is SGHNT and CDR2 YYREEE (reference sequence). This CDR3 contains 18 residues. The ends lost 1 base at V and 6 bases at J; junction bases unmatched: 13. CDR3 region: CASSLQGLASKGSNEQFF. The DNA of the CDR3 is TGTGCCAGCAGCTTGCAGGGACTAGCGTCAAAAGGCTCCAATGAGCAGTTCTTC.

The rearrangement links TRBV28 to TRBJ2-3; 12 positions agree with TRBD2. The V segment lost 8 bases and the J segment 4 bases; nucleotides outside the gene matches: 7. This CDR3 region has 15 residues. CDR1 MDHEN and CDR2 SYDVKM come from the germline V gene. CDR3 DNA sequence: TGTGCCAGCCGCGGACTAGCGGGAAACTCAGATACGCAGTATTTT. Amino acids: CASRGLAGNSDTQYF.

The chain couples TRBV28 to TRBJ1-1, with a possible D match to TRBD1 (5 bases). The CDR3 has 13 amino acids. Germline lookup yields CDR1 MDHEN and CDR2 SYDVKM. The V end was cut by 1 base, the J end by 3 bases, with 6 bases between. CDR3 nucleotide sequence: TGTGCCAGCAGTTTATCCAGGGACACTGAAGCTTTCTTT. It is translated as CASSLSRDTEAFF.

This chain links TRBV6-9 with TRBJ2-7, with 7 bases identical to TRBD1. V gave up 6 bases and J gave up 0 bases; unmatched junction bases: 8. This CDR3 has 15 amino acids. Germline V gene sequence: CDR1 MNHGY, CDR2 SVAAGI. CDR3 sequence: CASSQKGATSYEQYF. The CDR3 DNA follows: TGTGCCAGCAGCCAGAAGGGGGCTACCTCCTACGAGCAGTACTTC.